This TCR beta chain emerged from a study of CD8+CD57+ T cells in acquired aplastic anemia. Genomic DNA acted as the template from which TCR beta VDJ combination and CDR3 sequence profiling were carried out. TCRdb passed the reads through MiXCR, listing each CDR3 protein once. The repertoire holds about 400,000 distinct CDR3 sequences, roughly 64% seen once, with 4% in the top ten. Sequenced material: sorted CD4+, CD8+, or CD8+CD57+ T cells (not recorded which) from PBMCs. The source is a human donor in good health, serving as a control.

The CDR3 coding sequence is TGTGCCAGTGGCTTCTCACATACAGGCTACGAGCAGTACTTC. Its protein product is CASGFSHTGYEQYF. The rearrangement joins TRBV12-3 or TRBV12-4 to TRBJ2-7; D might be TRBD1 (5 bases). Trimming shortened V by 9 bases and J by 3 bases, and 18 bases separated the two germline ends. The CDR3 length is 14 residues.